These 17 T cell receptor beta chains were all obtained from the same sample, sequenced in a study of liver allograft versus peripheral blood T cells. Study-level background: Within transplanted livers, the T cell receptor repertoires were examined and compared against the repertoires present in the peripheral blood of liver transplant recipients.

TCRdb independently ran MiXCR on the reads; one entry per CDR3 protein. The sample has about 14,000 distinct CDR3 sequences; around 20% are singletons. Receptors were obtained from a human patient who had a liver transplant. Some T cells may have originated in the graft donor.

Sample share makes this clonotype medium-sized (0.01 to 0.1%). This chain connects TRBV6-5 to TRBJ1-1; D gene uncertain. CDR1 and CDR2 from the germline V gene are MNHEY and SVGAGI. The V end lost 4 bases, the J end lost 3 bases, and 9 bases lay between the germline ends. The length of the CDR3 is 13 residues. The chain's CDR3 is CASSSRRYTEAFF. DNA for the CDR3: TGTGCCAGCAGTTCCAGACGGTACACTGAAGCTTTCTTT.

This clonotype was observed many times. The V gene is TRBV18, the J gene TRBJ1-2; D may be TRBD1 (5 bases). Trimming pared 3 bases from V and 6 bases from J, leaving 14 bases between. CDR1 is KGHSH, CDR2 LQKENI, per germline. The CDR3 has 14 residues. CDR3 nucleotides: TGTGCCAGCTCACCCGGGGGGAAGGTAGATGGCTACACCTTC. Protein sequence: CASSPGGKVDGYTF.

Regarding this clonotype: Germline is not matched at one junction end, which may reflect a read error. The chain combines TRBV20-1 with TRBJ1-1; no firm D call. From germline, CDR1 is DFQATT and CDR2 SNEGSKA (reference sequence). The CDR3 runs to 12 residues. CDR3 protein: CSARDTNTEAFF. The CDR3 bases are TGCAGTGCTCGAGACACGAACACTGAAGCTTTCTTT.

By its share, this clonotype is medium-sized (0.01 to 0.1%). The chain is built from TRBV19 and TRBJ1-4, with 7 bases fitting TRBD1. The CDR3 covers 15 residues. The V and J ends lost 6 bases and 1 base, in that order; junction bases with no gene match: 5. From germline, CDR1 is LNHDA and CDR2 SQIVND (reference sequence). The CDR3 region is CASSRQGRTNEKLFF. The CDR3 DNA is TGTGCCAGTAGCCGACAGGGAAGAACTAATGAAAAACTGTTTTTT.

The table lists this clonotype with a few counts. The chain links TRBV6-2 or TRBV6-3 to TRBJ2-7; a possible D gene is TRBD1 (6 bases). This CDR3 region has 13 residues. V was trimmed by 5 bases and J by 3 bases, leaving 11 bases between them. Germline assignment: CDR1 MNHEY and CDR2 SVGEGT. Written as DNA, the CDR3 is TGTGCCAGCAGTAGAGGACAGCTCTACGAGCAGTACTTC. Amino acids: CASSRGQLYEQYF.

This clonotype came up once. The rearrangement uses TRBV30 and TRBJ1-5; no clear D. Trimming took off 3 bases at V and 0 bases at J, with 12 bases between the two ends. The CDR3 runs 15 residues. The germline V gene has CDR1 GTSNPN and CDR2 SVGIG (reference sequence). The CDR3: CAWSNKAGSNQPQHF. The CDR3 region has the DNA TGTGCCTGGAGCAACAAGGCCGGTAGCAATCAGCCCCAGCATTTT. Complete variable domain (other parts from reference TRBV30 and TRBJ1-5): SQTIHQWPATLVQPVGSPLSLECTVEGTSNPNLYWYRQAAGRGLQLLFYSVGIGQISSEVPQNLSASRPQDRQFILSSKKLLLSDSGFYLCAWSNKAGSNQPQHFGDGTRLSIL.

V and J are TRBV19 and TRBJ2-1; no firm D call. Germline V gene lookup returns CDR1 LNHDA and CDR2 SQIVND (reference sequence). Trimming removed 7 bases from V and 7 bases from J, with 20 bases in between. The CDR3 covers 15 residues. Here the CDR3 DNA reads TGTGCCAGTACTATCACTGCATCCAGTAGAAATGAGCAGTTCTTC. Amino acid sequence: CASTITASSRNEQFF.

The CDR3 loop is CSARDRGGTEAFF. CDR3 bases: TGCAGTGCTCGGGACAGGGGGGGCACTGAAGCTTTCTTT. The chain employs TRBV20-1 and TRBJ1-1, with 11 bases fitting TRBD1. Trimming cost V 5 bases and J 4 bases; bases outside gene matches: 3. This CDR3 has 13 amino acids. From germline, CDR1 is DFQATT and CDR2 SNEGSKA (reference sequence).

V and J are TRBV29-1 and TRBJ1-5, with TRBD1 identical over 8 bases. There are 13 residues in the CDR3. CDR1 SQVTM and CDR2 ANQGSEA come from the germline V gene. The ends lost 6 bases at V and 2 bases at J; junction bases unmatched: 3. The CDR3 here is CSVIQGGNQPQHF. The CDR3 nucleotides are TGCAGCGTGATACAGGGGGGCAATCAGCCCCAGCATTTT.

The rearrangement uses TRBV9 and TRBJ1-2; 9 positions agree with TRBD1. V shed 4 bases and J 3 bases; nucleotides not matched to a gene: 10. The CDR3 runs 16 residues. Germline loops: CDR1 SGDLS, CDR2 YYNGEE. The CDR3 DNA sequence: TGTGCCAGCAGCCCCTCGGGACAGGGCCCGCACTATGGCTACACCTTC. Encoded protein: CASSPSGQGPHYGYTF.

A remark on this clonotype: A far larger clone is a single base away, which makes a read error likely. The chain uses TRBV6-6 and TRBJ1-2; D unresolved. This CDR3 is 13 amino acids long. From germline, CDR1 is MNHNY and CDR2 SVGAGI (reference sequence). The CDR3 loop is CACSYSKGYGYTF. CDR3 DNA sequence: TGTGCCTGCAGTTACTCGAAAGGTTATGGCTACACCTTC.

This clonotype was seen ten or more times. The V and J genes are TRBV6-2 or TRBV6-3 and TRBJ2-7; D not certain. Trimming removed 7 bases from V and 5 bases from J, with 12 bases in between. CDR3 length equals 12 residues. Germline V gene sequence: CDR1 MNHEY, CDR2 SVGEGT. CDR3 amino acids: CASTNPLNEQYF. The CDR3 DNA reads TGTGCCAGCACCAACCCCTTAAACGAGCAGTACTTC.

At least ten counts were recorded for this clonotype. The chain is built from TRBV27 and TRBJ1-2; the D is unclear. There are 13 residues in the CDR3. The germline CDR1 and CDR2 sequences are MNHEY and SMNVEV (reference sequence). The V end was cut by 5 bases, the J end by 0 bases, with 7 bases between. The CDR3 loop reads CASSPGANYGYTF. Here the CDR3 DNA reads TGTGCCAGCAGTCCGGGAGCTAACTATGGCTACACCTTC.

As DNA, the CDR3 is TGTGCCAGCAGTTCGTTTGGGAGCTCCTATAATTCACCCCTCCACTTT. It specifies CASSSFGSSYNSPLHF. The J gene is TRBJ1-6, the V gene TRBV28, with D unresolved. The CDR3 extends over 16 amino acids. Germline values: CDR1 MDHEN, CDR2 SYDVKM. Trimming took off 4 bases at V and 0 bases at J, with 10 bases between the two ends.

This clonotype was observed at least ten times. J is TRBJ2-3 and V is TRBV18, with unresolved D. V gave up 3 bases and J gave up 2 bases, with 9 bases separating them. The length of the CDR3 is 14 residues. CDR1 and CDR2 (germline): KGHSH, LQKENI. The CDR3 loop reads CASSPLGLTDTQYF. Written as DNA, the CDR3 is TGTGCCAGCTCACCCTTGGGCCTCACAGATACGCAGTATTTT.

This clonotype was seen only once. CDR3 protein: CSARLGPGLGPIRDGYTF. The CDR3 bases are TGCAGTGCTAGACTCGGCCCGGGACTGGGCCCCATCCGAGATGGCTACACCTTC. The V gene is TRBV20-1, the J gene TRBJ1-2; D is perhaps TRBD1 (5 bases). The CDR3 is made up of 18 amino acids. Trimming pared 2 bases from V and 6 bases from J, leaving 28 bases between. Germline V CDR1 and CDR2: DFQATT, SNEGSKA (reference sequence).

The J gene is TRBJ1-4, the V gene TRBV9; unclear D gene. The V gene lost 0 bases and the J gene lost 4 bases, with 7 bases spanning the gap. CDR1 is SGDLS and CDR2 is YYNGEE in the germline V gene. This CDR3 region has 14 residues. The CDR3 here is CASSVGGVNEKLFF. DNA for the CDR3: TGTGCCAGCAGCGTAGGAGGCGTTAATGAAAAACTGTTTTTT. The full variable domain, with the rest looked up from reference TRBV9 and TRBJ1-4, is DSGVTQTPKHLITATGQRVTLRCSPRSGDLSVYWYQQSLDQGLQFLIQYYNGEERAKGNILERFSAQQFPDLHSELNLSSLELGDSALYFCASSVGGVNEKLFFGSGTQLSVL.